The clone carrying this T cell receptor (beta chain) occurred once. The target antigen is unknown. Treatment given: roughly 20 received Ad26.COV2.S at low or high dose, single or two shots; 5 received placebo; per-sample allocation not given. At day 63 after the first vaccine or placebo injection, samples were drawn. This specimen comes from a study of Ad26.COV2.S vaccination and SARS-CoV-2 variants. This CDR3 has 17 amino acids. CDR1 SGHKS and CDR2 YYEKEE come from the germline V gene (reference sequence). The V and J ends lost 0 bases and 3 bases respectively, with 16 bases between them. The repertoire was sequenced with immunoSEQ multiplex PCR; TCRdb's copy has only in-frame clones and lacks some. The repertoire holds around 300,000 clones, with around 90% as singletons. Notes on the study in general: Reportedly, spike-specific CD8+ and CD4+ T cell responses achieved substantial breadth once vaccination had taken place. Greater spike-specific TCR breadth was seen in vaccine recipients than in placebo recipients. Vaccine and placebo groups showed comparable non-spike TCR breadth.

Sequences were derived from peripheral blood, sampled in a trial of Ad26.COV2.S vaccine versus placebo. V and J are TRBV5-5 and TRBJ1-5, with a possible D match to TRBD1 (6 bases). The source is a person aged 18-60 years who received the Ad26.COV2.S COVID-19 vaccine or a placebo. The CDR3 is CASSLESSGASNQPQHF. CDR3 coding DNA: TGTGCCAGCAGCTTGGAGAGCTCGGGGGCTTCCAATCAGCCCCAGCATTTT.